This T cell receptor beta chain was observed in a study of neurological immune-mediated disorders. Points from the study as a whole: Healthy controls had more TCR clonal expansion than multiple sclerosis, which showed the least, whereas HTLV-1-associated myelopathy showed the most.

Regarding time point: longitudinal time-point 3. The study drew its healthy controls from blood bank volunteers in Maryland, USA. CDR3 length: 13 amino acids. V dropped 2 bases and J dropped 7 bases, with 11 bases sitting between them. Germline CDR1 reads MNHEY; CDR2 reads SVGAGI. The cDNA was synthesized by 5'RACE incorporating 10-nucleotide random UMIs. Sequencing of 15-18 subjects in each run yielded over 180 million TCR-beta sequences. Using its own MiXCR run on the 5' RACE reads, TCRdb lists one record per CDR3 protein. Among more than 50,000 distinct CDR3 sequences listed, 7% to 10% were seen once. This clonotype has a count of ten or more. The antigen remains unidentified.

This rearrangement joins TRBV6-5 to TRBJ1-1; D gene ambiguous. The sample taken for sequencing was PBMCs. The sequence was collected from a woman aged 40-49 years in good health. As DNA, the CDR3 is TGTGCCAGCAGTTACCATGGGCGAAGTGAAGCTTTCTTT. Encoded protein: CASSYHGRSEAFF.